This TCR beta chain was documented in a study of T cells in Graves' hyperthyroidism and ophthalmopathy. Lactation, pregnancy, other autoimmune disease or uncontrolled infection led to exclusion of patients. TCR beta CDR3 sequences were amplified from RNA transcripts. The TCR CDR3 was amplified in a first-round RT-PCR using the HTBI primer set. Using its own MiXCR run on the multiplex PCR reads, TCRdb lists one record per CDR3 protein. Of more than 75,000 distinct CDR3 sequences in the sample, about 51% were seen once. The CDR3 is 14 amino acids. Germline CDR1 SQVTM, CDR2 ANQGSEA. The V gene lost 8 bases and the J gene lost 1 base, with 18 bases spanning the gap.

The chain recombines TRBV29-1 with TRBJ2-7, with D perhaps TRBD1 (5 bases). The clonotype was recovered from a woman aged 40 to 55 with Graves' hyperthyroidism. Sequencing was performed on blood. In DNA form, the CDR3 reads TGCAGCTTACCCGGAACAGGTTTTTCCTACGAGCAGTACTTC. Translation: CSLPGTGFSYEQYF.